Listed below are T cell receptor beta chains from one sample, sequenced in a study of blood T cell repertoires in COVID-19. Repertoires were generated with immunoSEQ multiplex PCR, while TCRdb's copy carries only in-frame clones and drops some. The sample yields roughly 190,000 clones, around 85% seen once. Sequenced input: peripheral blood. The receptors shown here come from a woman aged 55 to 70 with acute or convalescent COVID-19. Both conserved end residues are part of each CDR3. D genes are given only for firm matches. Only part of the rows carry a size: once, few, many, or a class if the clone is expanded.

CDR3	DNA	size	D	V	J
CASSPFGGLNTEAFF	TGTGCCAGCAGCCCTTTTGGGGGGTTGAACACTGAAGCTTTCTTT	NA	NA	TRBV9	TRBJ1-1
CASSAGADGYTF	TGTGCCAGCAGTGCAGGGGCAGATGGCTACACCTTC	NA	NA	TRBV25-1	TRBJ1-2
CASSFRGSQYF	TGTGCCAGCAGTTTTAGGGGATCTCAGTACTTC	few	NA	TRBV28	TRBJ2-7
CASRSNDILYGYTF	TGTGCCAGCAGATCAAATGACATTCTCTATGGCTACACCTTC	NA	NA	TRBV6-5	TRBJ1-2
CASSPLAVQSYEQYF	TGTGCCAGCTCACCGCTAGCGGTTCAATCCTACGAGCAGTACTTC	NA	TRBD2	TRBV18	TRBJ2-7
CASSRQGTTDTQYF	TGTGCCAGCAGCCGACAGGGGACCACAGATACGCAGTATTTT	NA	TRBD1	TRBV2	TRBJ2-3
CASSFPAGERGYTF	TGTGCCAGCAGCTTCCCCGCGGGGGAAAGGGGCTACACCTTC	NA	NA	TRBV7-9	TRBJ1-2
CASSKAQGASYGYTF	TGTGCCAGCAGTAAGGCGCAGGGTGCAAGCTATGGCTACACCTTC	NA	NA	TRBV6-2/TRBV6-3	TRBJ1-2
CASRNRGTANTGELFF	TGTGCCAGTAGGAACCGCGGGACAGCGAACACCGGGGAGCTGTTTTTT	few	NA	TRBV19	TRBJ2-2
CASSSSLSGKNQPQHF	TGTGCCAGCAGTTCCTCCCTTTCGGGTAAAAATCAGCCCCAGCATTTT	NA	NA	TRBV28	TRBJ1-5